The clone carrying this T cell receptor beta chain was seen more than once but under ten times. Preparation of the TCRbeta library was carried out with unique molecular identifiers. TCRdb processed the PCR reads anew with MiXCR; each CDR3 protein has one entry. Among hundreds of thousands of distinct CDR3 sequences listed, around 13% were seen once. V lost 5 bases, J lost 3 bases, and 7 bases stayed unmatched. The germline V gene encodes CDR1 SEHNR and CDR2 FQNEAQ (reference sequence). The CDR3 totals 16 residues. This sample was taken from a study of T-cell reconstitution after alpha-beta-depleted transplantation in children.

This TCR was recovered from a girl aged 2 to 10 with congenital amegakaryocytic thrombocytopenia, due to receive a stem cell transplant. The rearrangement links TRBV7-9 to TRBJ2-3, with 11 nucleotides matching TRBD2. The specimen was PBMCs, collected before TCRalphabeta/CD19-depleted stem cell transplant. CDR3 in amino acids: CASSPPTSGITDTQYF. DNA of the CDR3: TGTGCCAGCAGCCCGCCGACTAGCGGGATAACAGATACGCAGTATTTT.